This TCR beta chain was captured by sequencing in a study of human CD8 memory T cell subsets. Making the TCR beta libraries relied on UMI-labeled 5' RACE. Using the 5' RACE reads, TCRdb records one entry per CDR3 protein without DNA. The table for this sample gives 5,000 or so distinct CDR3 sequences. Points on this clonotype: Its specificity is unknown.

Germline lookup yields CDR1 SGHTA and CDR2 FQGNSA. There are 15 residues in the CDR3. Findings and caveats of the study: Precursor exhausted T cells shared very few clonotypes with stem-like memory T cells. The stem-like memory and precursor exhausted T cell populations displayed similarly high diversity, which was not the case for effector memory cells.

The origin of this receptor is a human donor in good health. V is TRBV7-2 and J is TRBJ2-2; TCRdb calls TRBD2, which cannot be checked without DNA. The sequencing sample was made of CD8+ effector memory T cells (TEM) sorted from PBMCs. Specified subset: effector memory CD8 T cells, CCR7- CD45RO+ CD95+. The CDR3 here is CASPKEGSITGELFF.